This T cell receptor beta chain was captured in a study of OX40 agonist ivuxolimab in advanced cancers. Study details: Approximately 41% of patients had received prior checkpoint inhibitor therapy.

Some clones are missing from TCRdb's copy, which holds only in-frame ones; the method was immunoSEQ multiplex PCR. The sample holds roughly 130,000 clones, around 95% seen once. The material sequenced was CD4+ or CD8+ T cells sorted from blood, taken in a trial of the OX40 agonist ivuxolimab. The source is an adult with an advanced solid tumor such as melanoma, head and neck, liver or kidney cancer.

The DNA of the CDR3 is TGTGCCAGCAGTTACCGACAGGGAGGAGTGGGTGAGCAGTACTTC. As protein: CASSYRQGGVGEQYF. The chain joins TRBV6-6 to TRBJ2-7; tentatively, D is TRBD1 (7 bases). This CDR3 contains 15 residues. Germline-derived CDR1 and CDR2 are MNHNY and SVGAGI (reference sequence). Trimming left V 2 bases short and J 7 bases short, with 18 bases between.